This T cell receptor beta chain is from a study of cytomegalovirus exposure and HLA in healthy donors. CDR3 length: 13 amino acids. Trimming cost V 5 bases and J 3 bases, with 8 bases left between them. Germline values: CDR1 MRHNA, CDR2 SNTAGT. 60 Vbeta and 13 Jbeta primers were used in PCR. Some clones are missing from TCRdb's copy, which holds only in-frame ones; the method was immunoSEQ multiplex PCR. The sample holds some 140,000 clones, over 70% seen once. Material for sequencing was PBMCs. The receptor was derived from a young man in good health and CMV-seronegative. This rearrangement joins TRBV6-4 to TRBJ1-5; D unclear. The DNA for the CDR3 is TGTGCCAGCAGTCTTGGGCCCAATCAGCCCCAGCATTTT. As protein: CASSLGPNQPQHF.